This TCR beta chain comes out of a study of T-cell memory formation after mild COVID-19. TCRdb independently ran MiXCR on the 5' RACE reads; one entry per CDR3 protein. The table has around 300,000 distinct CDR3 sequences, 14% seen once. The CDR3 has 15 residues. Germline assignment: CDR1 SGHRS and CDR2 YFSETQ. V was pared by 4 bases and J by 2 bases, with 15 bases between. The chain links TRBV5-1 to TRBJ1-2, with D possibly TRBD1 on 5 matching bases. Sequences were obtained from PBMCs or a T cell subset sorted from them (not recorded which). This clonotype was obtained from a man aged 18 to 35 who had mild COVID-19 (a few samples of this study predate the infection). Cell type and time point are not known. CDR3 DNA sequence: TGCGCCAGCAGCCCCGTCGGAGGGGCGAACTATGGCTACACCTTC. It yields the protein CASSPVGGANYGYTF. Based on the CDR3 plus reference TRBV5-1 and TRBJ1-2, the full variable domain is KAGVTQTPRYLIKTRGQQVTLSCSPISGHRSVSWYQQTPGQGLQFLFEYFSETQRNKGNFPGRFSGRQFSNSRSEMNVSTLELGDSALYLCASSPVGGANYGYTFGSGTRLTVV.